These T cell receptor beta chains were read from a single sample in a study of early T cells in non-severe SARS-CoV-2 infection. One entry per CDR3 protein, called by TCRdb with MiXCR from the 5' RACE reads. The sample lists roughly 20,000 distinct CDR3 sequences, approximately 5.4% seen once, with 6.7% in the top ten. The sample consisted of whole blood. Receptor source: an adult who was a healthcare worker with PCR-confirmed SARS-CoV-2 infection or an uninfected control (not recorded which). Both conserved end residues are part of each CDR3. The D gene is left open where the match is weak. Clone size appears in some rows only: once, few, many, or a class for an expanded clone.

j_gene | v_gene | d_gene | abundance | CDR3nt | CDR3aa
TRBJ1-2 | TRBV20-1 | . | many | TGCAGTGCTAGAGATACGGGGTCCCGTGGTGGCTACACCTTC | CSARDTGSRGGYTF
TRBJ2-2 | TRBV7-6 | TRBD2 | many | TGTGCCAGCAGCTTATTGGGGACTAGGGACGGAGGCGGGGAGCTGTTTTTT | CASSLLGTRDGGGELFF
TRBJ2-5 | TRBV5-4 | . | . | TGTGCCAGCAGCTTGCGGGTTAGTGAGACCCAGTACTTC | CASSLRVSETQYF
TRBJ1-2 | TRBV5-6 | . | medium-sized | TGTGCCAGCAGCTTGGCCGGGACTGGCGGCTACACCTTC | CASSLAGTGGYTF
TRBJ1-1 | TRBV20-1 | . | medium-sized | TGCAGTGCCCCCGTGAATGGGGGGACTGAAGCTTTCTTT | CSAPVNGGTEAFF
TRBJ2-2 | TRBV2 | . | . | TGTGCCAGCAGTGTTCGGGGGCTCACCGGGGAGCTGTTTTTT | CASSVRGLTGELFF
TRBJ2-3 | TRBV4-2 | TRBD2 | few | TGTGCCAGCAGCCAAGAAGGGATTGCGGGAGGGGTAAATACGCAGTATTTT | CASSQEGIAGGVNTQYF
TRBJ2-5 | TRBV11-3 | . | few | TGTGCCAGCAGCGCCCCCCGGCTAGCCGAAGAGACCCAGTACTTC | CASSAPRLAEETQYF
TRBJ2-5 | TRBV6-5 | . | many | TGTGCCAGCGGAGAAGAGACCCAGTACTTC | CASGEETQYF
TRBJ1-5 | TRBV4-1 | TRBD1 | many | TGCGCCAGCAGCCACTGGACAGGGGAGGGTCAGCCCCAGCATTTT | CASSHWTGEGQPQHF
TRBJ2-1 | TRBV6-1 | TRBD2 | many | TGTGCCAGCAGTGAATACGGGACTAGCTCCTACAATGAGCAGTTCTTC | CASSEYGTSSYNEQFF
TRBJ2-4 | TRBV24-1 | . | many | TGTGCCACCAGTGACCCCGGACTTGCTCACATTCAGTACTTC | CATSDPGLAHIQYF
TRBJ1-2 | TRBV28 | TRBD1 | medium-sized | TGTGCCAGCAGTTACAGGGGGCTAACAGAGGGCTATGGCTACACCTTC | CASSYRGLTEGYGYTF
TRBJ2-7 | TRBV20-1 | TRBD2 | many | TGCAGTGCTAGACAAGACGGGAGGGCCGCTTACGAGCAGTACTTC | CSARQDGRAAYEQYF
TRBJ2-5 | TRBV24-1 | . | many | TGTGCCACCGCGGGTGCGGACTTGAAAGAGACCCAGTACTTC | CATAGADLKETQYF
TRBJ2-2 | TRBV7-6 | TRBD1 | many | TGTGCCAGCAGCTTGCAACAGGGGACCGGGGAGCTGTTTTTT | CASSLQQGTGELFF
TRBJ1-2 | TRBV6-6 | . | medium-sized | TGTGCCAGCAGTTCTACGCCCAGGGGAGGGTATGGCTACACCTTC | CASSSTPRGGYGYTF
TRBJ2-2 | TRBV20-1 | TRBD2 | . | TGCAGTGCTAGATTTTCCCCTAGCGGGAGTGTCACCGGGGAGCTGTTTTTT | CSARFSPSGSVTGELFF
TRBJ1-2 | TRBV27 | . | many | TGTGCCAGCAGTCCCGAGGCATCGAGTTATGGCTACACCTTC | CASSPEASSYGYTF
TRBJ2-1 | TRBV2 | TRBD1 | medium-sized | TGTGCCAGCAGTTCTCCGGGACAGGGATTTAATGAGCAGTTCTTC | CASSSPGQGFNEQFF
TRBJ1-5 | TRBV11-2 | TRBD1 | many | TGTGCCAGCAGCCCTGCGGGACAGTCGCAGCCCCAGCATTTT | CASSPAGQSQPQHF
TRBJ1-6 | TRBV27 | TRBD1 | many | TGTGCCAGCAGTCCCCCCGGGGGACAGGATTCACCCCTCCACTTT | CASSPPGGQDSPLHF
TRBJ1-3 | TRBV4-1 | TRBD1 | many | TGCGCCAGCAGCGGGGACAGTCGAAGCTCTGGAAACACCATATATTTT | CASSGDSRSSGNTIYF
TRBJ2-1 | TRBV11-2 | . | many | TGTGCCAGCAGCTCCCCTACTAGAAGGGTTGAGCAGTTCTTC | CASSSPTRRVEQFF
TRBJ1-1 | TRBV2 | . | . | TGTGCCAGCCGGCAGTCATCCACTGAAGCTTTCTTT | CASRQSSTEAFF
TRBJ1-5 | TRBV19 | . | many | TGTGCCAGTAGTATAGGGGGCAATCAGCCCCAGCATTTT | CASSIGGNQPQHF
TRBJ1-6 | TRBV18 | . | few | TGTGCCAGCTCACCAGAGATCCAGAATTCACCCCTCCACTTT | CASSPEIQNSPLHF
TRBJ2-7 | TRBV24-1 | . | few | TGTGCCTCCGGACAGTCCCGGAATGGCGAGCAGTACTTC | CASGQSRNGEQYF
TRBJ1-1 | TRBV12-3/TRBV12-4 | . | many | TGTGCCAGCAGTTTAGAGCTGTTGACGAACACTGAAGCTTTCTTT | CASSLELLTNTEAFF
TRBJ1-2 | TRBV6-5 | . | many | TGTGCCAGCAGTCCCGGGGACTATGGCTACACCTTC | CASSPGDYGYTF
TRBJ2-1 | TRBV7-8 | TRBD2 | many | TGTGCCAGCAGCCCCTACCTTGGGAGGGATACCAATGAGCAGTTCTTC | CASSPYLGRDTNEQFF
TRBJ1-1 | TRBV14 | TRBD1 | many | TGTGCCAGCAGCCAGCAGGGGGGTGAAGCTTTCTTT | CASSQQGGEAFF
TRBJ2-1 | TRBV6-5 | TRBD2 | many | TGTGCCAGCAGTTTAGTTCTAGCGGGAGGGTACAATGAGCAGTTCTTC | CASSLVLAGGYNEQFF
TRBJ1-3 | TRBV12-3/TRBV12-4 | TRBD1 | many | TGTGCCAGCAGTTCAGGGGGCGGCTCTGGAAACACCATATATTTT | CASSSGGGSGNTIYF
TRBJ1-2 | TRBV5-1 | . | few | TGCGCCAGCAGCTCGGACGGTAACTATGGCTACACCTTC | CASSSDGNYGYTF
TRBJ2-4 | TRBV4-1 | . | few | TGCGCCAGCAGCCACCCCAGCCAAGCCAAAAACATTCAGTACTTC | CASSHPSQAKNIQYF
TRBJ2-5 | TRBV18 | . | many | TGTGCCAGCTCACCCCACGGGGAGACCCAGTACTTC | CASSPHGETQYF
TRBJ2-7 | TRBV6-6 | . | . | TGTGCCAGCGGGACCCTCGAGCAGTACTTC | CASGTLEQYF
TRBJ2-1 | TRBV10-2 | . | many | TGCGCCAGCGGAGAAGGACAGACACTAGCCTACAATGAGCAGTTCTTC | CASGEGQTLAYNEQFF
TRBJ2-7 | TRBV28 | TRBD1 | many | TGTGCCAGCAGAACGCTATTCACACCGGGACAGGGGGCAACGTACGAGCAGTACTTC | CASRTLFTPGQGATYEQYF
TRBJ1-3 | TRBV19 | . | many | TGTGCCAGTACCTCCCCGGCCTCTGGAAACACCATATATTTT | CASTSPASGNTIYF
TRBJ1-6 | TRBV4-1 | . | . | TGCGCCAGCAGCCAAGACCCGGGAGATTTTTCACCCCTCCACTTT | CASSQDPGDFSPLHF
TRBJ2-1 | TRBV5-1 | . | medium-sized | TGCGCCAGCAGCTTGGGGCTAGTGGTCGATGAGCAGTTCTTC | CASSLGLVVDEQFF
TRBJ2-1 | TRBV24-1 | . | medium-sized | TGTGCCACCAGTGATCCCTCAGGGTACAATGAGCAGTTCTTC | CATSDPSGYNEQFF
TRBJ1-5 | TRBV3-2 | . | few | TGTGCCAGCAGCCAAGACGGACACTGCTATAGCAATCAGCCCCAGCATTTT | CASSQDGHCYSNQPQHF
TRBJ1-6 | TRBV7-2 | . | many | TGTGCCAGCAGCTTAGTGTACAGGGCGACGGATTCACCCCTCCACTTT | CASSLVYRATDSPLHF
TRBJ2-3 | TRBV2 | TRBD2 | many | TGTGCCAGCAGTCCTGGACTAGCGGGAGTTAGCGCAGATACGCAGTATTTT | CASSPGLAGVSADTQYF
TRBJ2-1 | TRBV20-1 | . | medium-sized | TGCAGTGCTACAACCCACGGGACCCAGCAGTTCTTC | CSATTHGTQQFF
TRBJ1-4 | TRBV20-1 | . | many | TGCAGTGCTAGAGATCAAGGGTTCGGGGAAAAACTGTTTTTT | CSARDQGFGEKLFF
TRBJ2-2 | TRBV20-1 | TRBD2 | medium-sized | TGCAGTGCTAGTGGGCTAGCGGGAGTGGGCGGGGAGCTGTTTTTT | CSASGLAGVGGELFF
TRBJ2-7 | TRBV6-5 | . | many | TGTGCCAGCAGTTACCGTCCGGAAACCTACGAGCAGTACTTC | CASSYRPETYEQYF
TRBJ1-6 | TRBV20-1 | TRBD1 | medium-sized | TGCAGTGCGAAGGGGGACAGGGGTAATTCACCCCTCCACTTT | CSAKGDRGNSPLHF
TRBJ1-1 | TRBV20-1 | . | many | TGCAGTGCTAGTCGCCACGGACGGGGGGGCACTGAAGCTTTCTTT | CSASRHGRGGTEAFF
TRBJ2-2 | TRBV6-6 | . | many | TGTGCCAGCAGTTACCCCCTGGCGGTCGGGGAGCTGTTTTTT | CASSYPLAVGELFF
TRBJ2-5 | TRBV7-2 | TRBD2 | many | TGTGCCAGCAGCTTAAAGGCTAGCGGGAGGGTAGAGACCCAGTACTTC | CASSLKASGRVETQYF
TRBJ2-3 | TRBV20-1 | . | few | TGCAGTGCTAGAAGCGGAAGCACAGATACGCAGTATTTT | CSARSGSTDTQYF
TRBJ1-6 | TRBV27 | . | many | TGTGCCAGCAGTTATGGCCGCGCAAATTCACCCCTCCACTTT | CASSYGRANSPLHF
TRBJ2-1 | TRBV5-6 | TRBD2 | few | TGTGCCAGCAGCTCGCCGGGACTAGCGGGAGGGGGTTCCTACAATGAGCAGTTCTTC | CASSSPGLAGGGSYNEQFF
TRBJ2-5 | TRBV11-2 | . | many | TGTGCCAGCAGTTTGGACACGAACCAAGAGACCCAGTACTTC | CASSLDTNQETQYF
TRBJ2-1 | TRBV20-1 | TRBD2 | many | TGCAGTGCTAGTGATCCGGGGACTAGCGGGATCGCGGGTGTTAATGAGCAGTTCTTC | CSASDPGTSGIAGVNEQFF